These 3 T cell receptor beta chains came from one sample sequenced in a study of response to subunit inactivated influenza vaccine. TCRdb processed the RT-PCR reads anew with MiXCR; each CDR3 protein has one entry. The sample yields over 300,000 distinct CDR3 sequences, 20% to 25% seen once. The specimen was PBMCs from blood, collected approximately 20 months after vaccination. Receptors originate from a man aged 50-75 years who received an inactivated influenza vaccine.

The CDR3 is CATSDRPSTDTQYF. DNA for the CDR3: TGTGCCACCAGTGATAGGCCTAGCACAGATACGCAGTATTTT. The chain recombines TRBV24-1 with TRBJ2-3; no reliable D call. Germline CDR1 is KGHDR and CDR2 is SFDVKD. V was clipped by 3 bases and J by 0 bases, with 6 bases between them. CDR3 length: 14 residues.

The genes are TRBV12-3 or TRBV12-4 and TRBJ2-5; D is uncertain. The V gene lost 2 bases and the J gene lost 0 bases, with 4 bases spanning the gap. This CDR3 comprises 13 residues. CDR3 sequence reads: CASSLPNQETQYF. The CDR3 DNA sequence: TGTGCCAGCAGTTTACCGAACCAAGAGACCCAGTACTTC.

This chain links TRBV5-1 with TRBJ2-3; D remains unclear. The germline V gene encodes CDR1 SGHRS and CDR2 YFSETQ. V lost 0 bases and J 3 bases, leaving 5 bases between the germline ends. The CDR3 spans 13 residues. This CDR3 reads CASSLGDTDTQYF. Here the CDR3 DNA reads TGCGCCAGCAGCTTGGGGGATACAGATACGCAGTATTTT.